A selection of T cell receptor beta chains follows, all from one sample in a study of T cell changes during pregnancy in multiple sclerosis. Clones were sequenced by immunoSEQ multiplex PCR, and TCRdb holds only the in-frame ones, with some missing. The sample shows around 95,000 clones, about 90% of them seen only once. The sequencing here drew on peripheral blood, taken after pregnancy. The receptors here all came from a female donor with multiple sclerosis, enrolled in a pregnancy study. Both conserved end residues are part of each CDR3. Each record gives: J gene, D gene, CDR3 length, V gene, clone size, CDR3 protein, CDR3 DNA. D genes are given only for firm matches. Rows may omit the clone size; those that give it use once, few, many or a size class.

TRBJ2-7 TRBD1 14 TRBV27 NA CASRLRQGASEQYF TGTGCCAGCAGACTCAGACAGGGGGCGAGCGAGCAGTACTTC
TRBJ1-5 TRBD1 15 TRBV6-6 few CASSDPGTVNQPQHF TGTGCCAGCAGTGACCCCGGGACAGTGAATCAGCCCCAGCATTTT
TRBJ2-4 NA 13 TRBV5-1 NA CASSLGPRDIQYF TGCGCCAGCAGCTTGGGTCCGCGGGACATTCAGTACTTC
TRBJ1-2 NA 13 TRBV30 NA CAWSKRDNYGYTF TGTGCCTGGAGTAAAAGAGATAACTATGGCTACACCTTC
TRBJ2-7 TRBD1 16 TRBV30 NA CAWIPQMARGPNEQYF TGTGCCTGGATTCCCCAAATGGCCAGGGGGCCCAACGAGCAGTACTTC
TRBJ2-5 NA 17 TRBV7-7 NA CASSLGGGITHKETQYF TGTGCCAGCAGCTTAGGAGGAGGGATCACCCACAAAGAGACCCAGTACTTC
TRBJ2-1 NA 13 TRBV5-1 NA CASSFPSDSEQFF TGCGCCAGCAGCTTCCCTAGCGATAGTGAGCAGTTCTTC
TRBJ2-2 NA 13 TRBV7-3 NA CASSSGLTGELFF TGTGCCAGCAGCTCCGGTCTAACCGGGGAGCTGTTTTTT
TRBJ2-1 TRBD2 17 TRBV29-1 once CSVKRAIAGGSYNEQFF TGCAGCGTTAAAAGGGCGATAGCGGGGGGGTCCTACAATGAGCAGTTCTTC
TRBJ1-1 NA 14 TRBV19 NA CASSNRVGWTEAFF TGTGCCAGTAGTAACAGGGTAGGTTGGACTGAAGCTTTCTTT
TRBJ1-1 TRBD1 16 TRBV7-9 NA CASSLVVGQGNTEAFF TGTGCCAGCAGCTTAGTAGTCGGACAGGGGAACACTGAAGCTTTCTTT
TRBJ2-7 NA 15 TRBV5-4 NA CASSGRDSFSYEQYF TGTGCCAGCAGCGGCCGGGACTCCTTCTCCTACGAGCAGTACTTC
TRBJ2-3 TRBD2 17 TRBV18 NA CASSEGLAPALVDTQYF TGTGCCAGCTCGGAGGGACTAGCGCCGGCACTTGTAGATACGCAGTATTTT
TRBJ1-1 NA 14 TRBV19 NA CASSPRGLYTEAFF TGTGCCAGTAGCCCAAGGGGTTTGTACACTGAAGCTTTCTTT
TRBJ2-1 TRBD2 18 TRBV5-1 NA CASSLARLAGTSYNEQFF TGCGCCAGCAGCTTGGCGAGGCTAGCGGGAACCTCCTACAATGAGCAGTTCTTC
TRBJ2-5 TRBD2 13 TRBV11-3 NA CASSFRRGETQYF TGTGCCAGCAGCTTCAGGCGGGGGGAGACCCAGTACTTC
TRBJ2-1 TRBD2 14 TRBV29-1 NA CSVELAGAYNEQFF TGCAGCGTTGAGTTAGCGGGCGCCTACAATGAGCAGTTCTTC
TRBJ2-1 TRBD2 19 TRBV19 NA CASSIGVISGRPTYNEQFF TGTGCCAGTAGTATAGGGGTTATTAGCGGGAGGCCCACCTACAATGAGCAGTTCTTC
TRBJ1-6 NA 16 TRBV4-3 NA CASSQDLRVRVRPLHF TGCGCCAGCAGCCAAGATCTTCGGGTCCGTGTTCGACCCCTCCACTTT
TRBJ2-2 NA 15 TRBV12-5 NA CASGLGLPNTGELFF TGTGCTAGTGGTTTGGGACTCCCGAACACCGGGGAGCTGTTTTTT
TRBJ1-2 TRBD1 13 TRBV6-1 NA CASTGQPTYGYTF TGTGCCAGCACGGGACAGCCTACCTATGGCTACACCTTC
TRBJ2-6 NA 14 TRBV7-9 NA CATNNRAGANVLTF TGTGCCACAAACAACCGGGCTGGGGCCAACGTCCTGACTTTC
TRBJ2-1 NA 14 TRBV6-1 once CASRMRSSYNEQFF TGTGCCAGCAGAATGCGGAGCTCCTACAATGAGCAGTTCTTC
TRBJ1-4 NA 16 TRBV9 NA CASSARTGATNEKLFF TGTGCCAGCAGCGCAAGGACCGGGGCAACTAATGAAAAACTGTTTTTT
TRBJ2-3 TRBD1 16 TRBV7-2 NA CASSSPTGVSTDTQYF TGTGCCAGCAGCTCACCTACAGGGGTTAGCACAGATACGCAGTATTTT
TRBJ1-2 NA 13 TRBV6-1 NA CASSEGHSYGYTF TGTGCCAGCAGTGAAGGACATAGCTATGGCTACACCTTC
TRBJ2-2 TRBD2 16 TRBV6-5 once CASSSPPSGTTGELFF TGTGCCAGCAGTTCCCCCCCCAGCGGGACCACCGGGGAGCTGTTTTTT
TRBJ2-7 NA 14 TRBV14 NA CASSFGRGGSEQYF TGTGCCAGCAGCTTCGGACGAGGGGGTAGCGAGCAGTACTTC
TRBJ2-3 NA 18 TRBV21-1 NA CASSRFWRGPNGTDTQYF TGTGCCAGCAGCAGGTTCTGGAGGGGGCCAAACGGCACAGATACGCAGTATTTT
TRBJ2-1 TRBD2 18 TRBV18 NA CASSAYTGTSGKYNEQFF TGTGCCAGCTCAGCCTACACCGGGACTAGCGGGAAATACAATGAGCAGTTCTTC
TRBJ2-7 NA 14 TRBV6-1 NA CASTPSDRSYEQYF TGTGCCAGCACTCCATCGGACAGAAGCTACGAGCAGTACTTC
TRBJ2-5 NA 11 TRBV25-1 NA CASSFQETQYF TGTGCCAGCAGCTTCCAAGAGACCCAGTACTTC
TRBJ1-6 NA 15 TRBV10-3 NA CAISSRSGMDSPLHF TGTGCCATCAGCTCTCGGTCAGGGATGGATTCACCCCTCCACTTT
TRBJ2-1 NA 12 TRBV5-4 NA CASSFQDNEQFF TGTGCCAGCAGCTTCCAGGACAATGAGCAGTTCTTC
TRBJ2-1 NA 17 TRBV21-1 NA CASSKARQGGSYNEQFF TGTGCCAGCAGCAAAGCCAGACAGGGGGGCTCCTACAATGAGCAGTTCTTC
TRBJ2-7 NA 12 TRBV7-9 once CASSHDTYEQYF TGTGCCAGCAGCCACGACACCTACGAGCAGTACTTC
TRBJ1-1 NA 14 TRBV10-2 NA CASSDPGLWTEAFF TGCGCCAGCAGTGACCCAGGGTTGTGGACTGAAGCTTTCTTT
TRBJ1-1 TRBD1 16 TRBV14 once CASSPRGTGVNTEAFF TGTGCCAGCAGCCCCCGAGGGACAGGAGTGAACACTGAAGCTTTCTTT
TRBJ2-2 TRBD2 19 TRBV7-9 NA CASSPLRLAGGPNTGELFF TGTGCCAGCAGCCCCCTGAGACTAGCGGGGGGGCCGAACACCGGGGAGCTGTTTTTT
TRBJ1-5 TRBD1 17 TRBV4-1 NA CASSQVETGASNQPQHF TGCGCCAGCAGCCAAGTCGAGACAGGGGCCTCCAATCAGCCCCAGCATTTT
TRBJ1-5 TRBD1 10 TRBV10-3 NA CASGQEPQHF TGTGCCAGTGGACAGGAGCCCCAGCATTTT
TRBJ2-3 TRBD2 16 TRBV5-4 NA CASSFGTSGRVDTQYF TGTGCCAGCAGCTTTGGGACTAGCGGGAGAGTAGATACGCAGTATTTT
TRBJ2-3 NA 16 TRBV14 once CASSQDRGKGTDTQYF TGTGCCAGCAGCCAAGATAGGGGTAAAGGCACAGATACGCAGTATTTT
TRBJ2-1 TRBD1 12 TRBV29-1 NA CSVYRGLNEQFF TGCAGCGTTTACAGGGGTTTAAATGAGCAGTTCTTC